This T cell receptor beta chain was sequenced during a study of blood T cell repertoires in COVID-19. The overall study: Researchers got acute and convalescent COVID-19 samples from the United States, Italy and Spain. T cells, B-cell-depleted T cells, or PBMCs supplied cDNA or gDNA.

Trimming removed 4 bases from V and 4 bases from J; junction bases left unmatched: 8. Germline-derived CDR1 and CDR2 are ENHRY and SYGVKD. The CDR3 consists of 17 residues. Original handling: Counts of nucleated cells, estimated from reference gene primer amplification, were obtained. Sequenced by immunoSEQ multiplex PCR; TCRdb stores in-frame clones only, minus some. V, J and clone size reflect that table, while D and trimming were determined from the DNA. The sample records about 300,000 clones, approximately 86% being singletons. The chain uses TRBV10-3 and TRBJ2-2, with 11 nucleotides matching TRBD2. Specimen: peripheral blood. The source is an older man with acute or convalescent COVID-19. This chain's CDR3 is CAISGDSGGEVTGELFF. The CDR3 DNA sequence: TGTGCCATCAGTGGTGATAGCGGGGGGGAGGTCACCGGGGAGCTGTTTTTT.